Listed here are 7 T cell receptor beta chains from one sample, sequenced in a study of Tregs in tolerant kidney transplant recipients. Clones were sequenced by immunoSEQ multiplex PCR, and TCRdb holds only the in-frame ones, with some missing. The data hold over 50,000 clones, with 70% to 90% observed a single time. This sample comprised Tregs from blood, obtained before the transplant. These receptors were obtained from a human donor who received a combined kidney and bone marrow transplant.

The chain employs TRBV5-1 and TRBJ1-5, with D unresolved. V was trimmed by 2 bases and J by 2 bases, leaving 8 bases between them. Germline CDR1 SGHRS, CDR2 YFSETQ. This CDR3 spans 14 amino acids. CDR3 in amino acids: CASSFDGGNQPQHF. CDR3 nucleotides: TGCGCCAGCAGCTTTGACGGAGGCAATCAGCCCCAGCATTTT.

CDR3 nucleotide sequence: TGTGCCAGCAGCTCCGGGTTTATAGGTGGCTACACCTTC. Residues: CASSSGFIGGYTF. The chain couples TRBV7-9 to TRBJ1-2; D is undetermined. CDR3 size: 13 residues. Per germline, CDR1 SEHNR and CDR2 FQNEAQ (reference sequence). Trimming removed 4 bases at V and 7 bases at J, with 13 bases between. Supplemented by reference TRBV7-9 and TRBJ1-2, the full variable domain reads DTGVSQNPRHKITKRGQNVTFRCDPISEHNRLYWYRQTLGQGPEFLTYFQNEAQLEKSRLLSDRFSAERPKGSFSTLEIQRTEQGDSAMYLCASSSGFIGGYTFGSGTRLTVV.

The chain recombines TRBV6-5 with TRBJ2-1, with TRBD1 matching over 9 bases. V shed 5 bases, J shed 8 bases, and the junction held 4 bases outside the gene matches. The germline V gene has CDR1 MNHEY and CDR2 SVGAGI. The CDR3 contains 13 residues. The CDR3 nucleotides read TGTGCCAGCAGTCAATACAGGGGGCATGAGCAGTTCTTC. Its protein is CASSQYRGHEQFF.

This clone has just one count. J is TRBJ2-3 and V is TRBV5-1; 7 positions match TRBD1. The CDR3 runs 13 residues. The V and J ends lost 7 bases and 2 bases, in that order; junction bases with no gene match: 4. From germline, CDR1 is SGHRS and CDR2 YFSETQ. CDR3 protein: CASATGPTDTQYF. The DNA of the CDR3 is TGCGCCAGCGCGACAGGGCCCACAGATACGCAGTATTTT.

This chain connects TRBV2 to TRBJ2-7, with D perhaps assigned TRBD1 or TRBD2 (5 bases each). Germline CDR1 reads SNHLY; CDR2 reads FYNNEI. The CDR3 length is 13 residues. V lost 6 bases and J 6 bases, leaving 15 bases between the germline ends. CDR3 sequence: CASSGDGPSEQYF. The CDR3 DNA follows: TGTGCCAGCAGCGGGGACGGGCCCAGCGAGCAGTACTTC.

The V call is TRBV9, the J call TRBJ2-1; D gene unclear. Germline CDR1 is SGDLS and CDR2 is YYNGEE. The CDR3 totals 15 residues. Trimming took off 6 bases at V and 7 bases at J, with 20 bases between the two ends. CDR3 sequence reads: CASNQGPYLANEQFF. The CDR3 DNA reads TGTGCCAGCAACCAAGGACCCTATTTAGCTAATGAGCAGTTCTTC.

The CDR3 loop reads CASSYRLASYEQYF. CDR3 DNA sequence: TGTGCCAGCAGTTATCGACTAGCGTCCTACGAGCAGTACTTC. This chain uses TRBV6-5 with TRBJ2-7; 8 bases line up with TRBD2. CDR1 and CDR2 from the germline V gene are MNHEY and SVGAGI. This CDR3 is built from 14 residues. Trimming removed 3 bases from V and 1 base from J; junction bases left unmatched: 2.